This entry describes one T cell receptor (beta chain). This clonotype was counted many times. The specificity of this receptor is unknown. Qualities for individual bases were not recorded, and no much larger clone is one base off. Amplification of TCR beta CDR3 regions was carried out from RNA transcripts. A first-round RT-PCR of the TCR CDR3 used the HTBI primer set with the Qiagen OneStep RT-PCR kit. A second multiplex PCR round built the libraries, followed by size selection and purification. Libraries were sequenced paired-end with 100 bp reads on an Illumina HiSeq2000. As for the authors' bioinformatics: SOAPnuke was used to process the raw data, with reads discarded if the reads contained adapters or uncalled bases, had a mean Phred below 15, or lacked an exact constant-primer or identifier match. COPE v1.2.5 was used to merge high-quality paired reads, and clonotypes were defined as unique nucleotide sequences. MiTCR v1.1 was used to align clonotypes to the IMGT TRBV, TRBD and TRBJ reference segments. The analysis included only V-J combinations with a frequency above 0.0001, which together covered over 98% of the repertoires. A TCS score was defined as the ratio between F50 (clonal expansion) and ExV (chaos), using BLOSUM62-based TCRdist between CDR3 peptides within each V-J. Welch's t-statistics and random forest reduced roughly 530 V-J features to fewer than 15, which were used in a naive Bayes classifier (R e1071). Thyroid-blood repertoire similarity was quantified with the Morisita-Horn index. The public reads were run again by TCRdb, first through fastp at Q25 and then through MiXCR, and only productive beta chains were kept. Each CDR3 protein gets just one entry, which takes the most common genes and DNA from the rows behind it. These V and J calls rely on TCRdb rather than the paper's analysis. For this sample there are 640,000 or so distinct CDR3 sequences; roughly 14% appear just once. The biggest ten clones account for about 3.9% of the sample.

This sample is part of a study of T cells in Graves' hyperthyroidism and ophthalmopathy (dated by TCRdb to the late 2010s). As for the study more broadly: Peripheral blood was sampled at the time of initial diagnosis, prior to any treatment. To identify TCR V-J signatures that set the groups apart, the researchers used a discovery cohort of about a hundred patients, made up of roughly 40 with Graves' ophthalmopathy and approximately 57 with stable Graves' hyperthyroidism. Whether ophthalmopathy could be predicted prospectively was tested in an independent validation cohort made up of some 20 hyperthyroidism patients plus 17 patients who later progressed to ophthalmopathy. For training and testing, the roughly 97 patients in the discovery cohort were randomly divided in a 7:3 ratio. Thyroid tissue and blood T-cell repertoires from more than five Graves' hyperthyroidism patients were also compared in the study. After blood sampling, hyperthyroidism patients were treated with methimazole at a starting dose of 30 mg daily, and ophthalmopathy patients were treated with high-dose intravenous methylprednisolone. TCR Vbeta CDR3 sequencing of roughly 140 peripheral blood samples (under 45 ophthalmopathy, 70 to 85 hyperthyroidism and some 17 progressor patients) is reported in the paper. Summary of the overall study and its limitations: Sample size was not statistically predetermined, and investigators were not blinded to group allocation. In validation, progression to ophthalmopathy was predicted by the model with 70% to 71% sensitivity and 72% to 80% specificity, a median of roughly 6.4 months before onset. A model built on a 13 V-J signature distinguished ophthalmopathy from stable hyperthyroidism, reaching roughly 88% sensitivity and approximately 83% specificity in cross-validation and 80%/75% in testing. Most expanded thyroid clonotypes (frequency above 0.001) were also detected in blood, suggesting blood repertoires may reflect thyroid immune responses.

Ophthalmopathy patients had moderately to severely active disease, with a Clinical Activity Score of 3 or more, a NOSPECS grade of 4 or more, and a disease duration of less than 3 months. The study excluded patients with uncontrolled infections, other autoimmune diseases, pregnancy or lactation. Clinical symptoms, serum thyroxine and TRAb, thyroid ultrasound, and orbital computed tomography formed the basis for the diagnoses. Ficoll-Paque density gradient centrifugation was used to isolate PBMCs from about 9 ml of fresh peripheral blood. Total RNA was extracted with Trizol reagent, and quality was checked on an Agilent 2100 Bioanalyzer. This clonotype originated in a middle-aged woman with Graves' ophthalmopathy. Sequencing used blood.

Read as DNA, the sequence is TGTGCCAGCAGCTTTACTCGATCCGCTCCCTCCTACGAGCAGTACTTC. This translates into CASSFTRSAPSYEQYF. The chain is encoded by TRBV11-3 joined to TRBJ2-7; the D gene is unclear. The CDR3, from cysteine to phenylalanine, totals 16 residues. Just the 48-base CDR3 DNA is kept, in frame starting at base 1. At the junction V is shortened by 3 bases and J by 0 bases, with 15 bases in between. The germline V gene supplies CDR1 SGHNT and CDR2 YENEEA.